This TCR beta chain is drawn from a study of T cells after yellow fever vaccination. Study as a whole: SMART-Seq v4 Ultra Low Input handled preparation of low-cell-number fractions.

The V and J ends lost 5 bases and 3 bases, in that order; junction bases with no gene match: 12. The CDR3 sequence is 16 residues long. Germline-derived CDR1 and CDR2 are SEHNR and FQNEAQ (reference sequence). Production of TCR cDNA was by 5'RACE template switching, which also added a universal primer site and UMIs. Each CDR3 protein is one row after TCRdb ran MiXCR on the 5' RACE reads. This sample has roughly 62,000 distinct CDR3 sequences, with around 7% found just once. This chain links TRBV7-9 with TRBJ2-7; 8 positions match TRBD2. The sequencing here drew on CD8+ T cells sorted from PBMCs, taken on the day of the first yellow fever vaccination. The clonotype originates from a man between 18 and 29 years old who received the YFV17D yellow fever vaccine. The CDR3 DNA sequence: TGTGCCAGCAGCCCGGCAATTGCGGGGGGAAACTACGAGCAGTACTTC. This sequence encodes CASSPAIAGGNYEQYF. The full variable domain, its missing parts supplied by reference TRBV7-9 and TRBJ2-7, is DTGVSQNPRHKITKRGQNVTFRCDPISEHNRLYWYRQTLGQGPEFLTYFQNEAQLEKSRLLSDRFSAERPKGSFSTLEIQRTEQGDSAMYLCASSPAIAGGNYEQYFGPGTRLTVT.